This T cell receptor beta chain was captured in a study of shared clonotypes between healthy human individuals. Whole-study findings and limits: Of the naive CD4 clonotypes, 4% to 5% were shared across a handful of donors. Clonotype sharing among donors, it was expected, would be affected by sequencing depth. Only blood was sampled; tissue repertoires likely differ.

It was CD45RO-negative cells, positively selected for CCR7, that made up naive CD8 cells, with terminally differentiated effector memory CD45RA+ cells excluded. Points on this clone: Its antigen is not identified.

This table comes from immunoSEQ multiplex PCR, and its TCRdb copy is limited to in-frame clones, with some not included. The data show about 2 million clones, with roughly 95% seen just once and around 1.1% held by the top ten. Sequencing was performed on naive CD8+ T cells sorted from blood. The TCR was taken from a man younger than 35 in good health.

This CDR3 reads CASSFTPGLAGGPLGELFF. In DNA, the CDR3 is TGCGCCAGCAGCTTTACCCCGGGACTAGCGGGGGGGCCCCTCGGGGAGCTGTTTTTT. The chain is built from TRBV5-1 and TRBJ2-2; 16 bases map to TRBD2. This CDR3 is built from 19 residues. The junction had 11 bases not matched to a gene; V was cut back by 2 bases and J by 7 bases. Germline V gene data show CDR1 as SGHRS and CDR2 as YFSETQ. Using reference TRBV5-1 and TRBJ2-2 for the parts outside the CDR3, the full variable domain is KAGVTQTPRYLIKTRGQQVTLSCSPISGHRSVSWYQQTPGQGLQFLFEYFSETQRNKGNFPGRFSGRQFSNSRSEMNVSTLELGDSALYLCASSFTPGLAGGPLGELFFGEGSRLTVL.